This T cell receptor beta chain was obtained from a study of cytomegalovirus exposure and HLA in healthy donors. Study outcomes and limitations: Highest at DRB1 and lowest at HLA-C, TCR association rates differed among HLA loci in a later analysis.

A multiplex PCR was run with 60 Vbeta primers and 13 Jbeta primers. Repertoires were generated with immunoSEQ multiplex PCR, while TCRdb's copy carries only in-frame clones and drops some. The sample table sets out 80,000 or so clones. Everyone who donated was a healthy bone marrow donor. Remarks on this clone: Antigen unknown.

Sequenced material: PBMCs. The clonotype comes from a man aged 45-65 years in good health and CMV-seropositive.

The CDR3 protein is CASRGQLHSNQPQHF. The CDR3 DNA sequence: TGTGCCAGCAGGGGACAGCTCCATAGCAATCAGCCCCAGCATTTT. This sequence joins TRBV6-1 and TRBJ1-5, with 7 bases lining up with TRBD1. In germline, CDR1 is MNHNS, CDR2 SASEGT. CDR3 length equals 15 residues. V lost 6 bases, J lost 0 bases, and 5 bases stayed unmatched.